This is a list of T cell receptor beta chains from one sample in a study of blood T cell repertoires in COVID-19. Some clones are missing from TCRdb's copy, which holds only in-frame ones; the method was immunoSEQ multiplex PCR. This table holds approximately 200,000 clones, 80% to 85% found once. The source material was peripheral blood. All receptors come from a woman aged 80 or over with COVID-19, enrolled during active disease. Each CDR3 is given with its conserved first and last residue. Each record gives: V gene, CDR3 length, CDR3 protein.

>TRBV19|16
CASTEAIAGGMETQYF
>TRBV19|17
CASSPRFGFTNTGELFF
>TRBV19|14
CASKTGGNTGELFF
>TRBV7-9|17
CASSLATSGDTTYEQYF
>TRBV28|16
CASSLFSRGLKTEAFF
>TRBV7-9|15
CASSPRTLGDEKLFF
>TRBV29-1|13
CSVRGPRADTQYF
>TRBV28|14
CASSLTGTDYGYTF
>TRBV5-8|15
CASSLALQGYNEQFF
>TRBV5-4|15
CASSPARGQWAEAFF
>TRBV12-3/TRBV12-4|13
CASSLEVEVPQYF
>TRBV7-2|17
CASSFYARGTGLETQYF
>TRBV10-1|15
CASRGRLDVTGELFF
>TRBV4-2|21
CASSQEYGTGVAGPSYQTQYF
>TRBV4-1|15
CASSLRDRDNSPLHF
>TRBV5-1|15
CASSPTTGGNTEAFF
>TRBV2|14
CASRRGQGASEQYF
>TRBV29-1|12
CSVGQGAETQYF
>TRBV19|15
CASSTPMQANTEAFF